This TCR beta chain stems from a study of CD8 T cell repertoires and HIV-1 epitope variants. Whole-study context: Tested: three Gag epitope families, Nef HW9 and YT9. Equal numbers of autologous T cell-negative cells presented antigen to enriched T cells. 1M T cells were kept uncultured as a baseline. T cells were cultured for 9 to 11 days with cytokines added on days 3 and 7.

Notes on this clone: The antigen remains undetermined.

TCRdb's table, derived via immunoSEQ multiplex PCR, lists solely in-frame clones and lacks some. The repertoire holds more than 4,000 clones, with around 71% as singletons. The CDR3 is 11 amino acids. Per the germline V gene, CDR1 is DFQATT and CDR2 is SNEGSKA (reference sequence). Trimming shortened V by 3 bases and J by 9 bases, and 10 bases separated the two germline ends. The receptor was derived from a male donor with HIV. This sequence joins TRBV20-1 and TRBJ2-3, with D unresolved. The sample comprised cultured CD8+ T cells derived from PBMCs. As DNA, the CDR3 is TGCAGTGCTAGGATCAGCTCGACGCAGTATTTT. It specifies CSARISSTQYF.